A selection of T cell receptor beta chains follows, all from one sample in a study of cytomegalovirus exposure and HLA in healthy donors. Method: immunoSEQ multiplex PCR; TCRdb's copy keeps in-frame clones and lacks some. The data hold roughly 140,000 clones, with 70% to 85% observed a single time. The source material was PBMCs. The receptors come from a male donor in good health and CMV-seronegative. Both conserved end residues are part of each CDR3. Each record gives: V gene, clone size, D gene, J gene, CDR3 DNA, CDR3 protein. D genes are given only for firm matches. A clone size is listed for some rows: how often the clone was seen (once, few, many), or a class if it is expanded.

v_gene: TRBV6-1; abundance: NA; d_gene: TRBD1; j_gene: TRBJ2-2; CDR3nt: TGTGCCAGCAGTGAATCGATTTACAGGGGGCGCGGAGGCACCGGGGAGCTGTTTTTT; CDR3aa: CASSESIYRGRGGTGELFF
v_gene: TRBV7-9; abundance: NA; d_gene: TRBD1; j_gene: TRBJ2-1; CDR3nt: TGTGCCAGCAGCTCGACAAAAACAGGGGAAGGCTCCTACAATGAGCAGTTCTTC; CDR3aa: CASSSTKTGEGSYNEQFF
v_gene: TRBV13; abundance: NA; d_gene: TRBD1; j_gene: TRBJ1-3; CDR3nt: TGTGCCAGCAGCTCGGACAGGCGCTCTGGAAACACCATATATTTT; CDR3aa: CASSSDRRSGNTIYF
v_gene: TRBV27; abundance: NA; d_gene: NA; j_gene: TRBJ2-3; CDR3nt: TGTGCCAGCAGTTTTGATACGGGAGCGGCAGATACGCAGTATTTT; CDR3aa: CASSFDTGAADTQYF
v_gene: TRBV19; abundance: NA; d_gene: TRBD2; j_gene: TRBJ2-7; CDR3nt: TGTGCCAGTACACTAGTGGCGGGAGAGAACGAGCAGTACTTC; CDR3aa: CASTLVAGENEQYF
v_gene: TRBV21-1; abundance: NA; d_gene: NA; j_gene: TRBJ2-5; CDR3nt: TGTGCAAGGGGCAGCCAAGAGACCCAGTACTTC; CDR3aa: CARGSQETQYF
v_gene: TRBV5-1; abundance: NA; d_gene: TRBD2; j_gene: TRBJ2-7; CDR3nt: TGCGCCAGCAGCCCGGGGGCAGCCGGGACTAGCGAAACCTACGAGCAGTACTTC; CDR3aa: CASSPGAAGTSETYEQYF
v_gene: TRBV7-2; abundance: NA; d_gene: TRBD2; j_gene: TRBJ2-3; CDR3nt: TGTGCCAGCAGCTTGACTCCAAGCGGGAGGGCGTTAGATACGCAGTATTTT; CDR3aa: CASSLTPSGRALDTQYF
v_gene: TRBV27; abundance: NA; d_gene: NA; j_gene: TRBJ1-5; CDR3nt: TGTGCCAGCAGTTTAGGGGGGGCGGGACAGCCCCAGCATTTT; CDR3aa: CASSLGGAGQPQHF
v_gene: TRBV30; abundance: few; d_gene: NA; j_gene: TRBJ1-4; CDR3nt: TGTGCCTGGAGTTCTCGTAATGAAAAACTGTTTTTT; CDR3aa: CAWSSRNEKLFF
v_gene: TRBV19; abundance: NA; d_gene: TRBD2; j_gene: TRBJ2-3; CDR3nt: TGTGCCAGTACTTCTAGCGGGAGAGGTTTTTATACGCAGTATTTT; CDR3aa: CASTSSGRGFYTQYF
v_gene: TRBV7-9; abundance: NA; d_gene: TRBD2; j_gene: TRBJ2-7; CDR3nt: TGTGCCAGCAGTGCGGGAGTGATTTCCGAGCAGTACTTC; CDR3aa: CASSAGVISEQYF
v_gene: TRBV5-4; abundance: few; d_gene: TRBD2; j_gene: TRBJ2-4; CDR3nt: TGTGCCATCAGCCTAGCGGTAGCCAAAAACATTCAGTACTTC; CDR3aa: CAISLAVAKNIQYF
v_gene: TRBV7-2; abundance: once; d_gene: TRBD2; j_gene: TRBJ2-1; CDR3nt: TGTGCCAGCAGCTTTCCTAGCGGGAGGGCCGAGCAGTTCTTC; CDR3aa: CASSFPSGRAEQFF
v_gene: TRBV7-9; abundance: NA; d_gene: NA; j_gene: TRBJ2-7; CDR3nt: TGTGCCAGCAGCTTAGCGTCCCTCGAGCAGTACTTC; CDR3aa: CASSLASLEQYF
v_gene: TRBV4-3; abundance: NA; d_gene: NA; j_gene: TRBJ2-1; CDR3nt: TGCGCCAGCAGCCAAGAGTGGCGGGACTCAAGCTCCTACAATGAGCAGTTCTTC; CDR3aa: CASSQEWRDSSSYNEQFF
v_gene: TRBV7-6; abundance: NA; d_gene: TRBD2; j_gene: TRBJ2-5; CDR3nt: TGTGCCAGCAGCTTACTAGCGGGAGGGCCCGGCTCAGAGACCCAGTACTTC; CDR3aa: CASSLLAGGPGSETQYF
v_gene: TRBV6-4; abundance: NA; d_gene: NA; j_gene: TRBJ2-7; CDR3nt: TGTGCCAGCAGCTTGGACAGGACGGAGACTAGCGCCCCCGAGTCCTACGAGCAGTACTTC; CDR3aa: CASSLDRTETSAPESYEQYF
v_gene: TRBV19; abundance: NA; d_gene: TRBD1; j_gene: TRBJ2-1; CDR3nt: TGTGCCAGTAGTACTACAGGGGGTTGGACCTACAATGAGCAGTTCTTC; CDR3aa: CASSTTGGWTYNEQFF
v_gene: TRBV7-9; abundance: once; d_gene: NA; j_gene: TRBJ1-1; CDR3nt: TGTGCCAGCAGCTTAGGACAGTTGGGTGAAGCTTTCTTT; CDR3aa: CASSLGQLGEAFF
v_gene: TRBV9; abundance: NA; d_gene: NA; j_gene: TRBJ1-1; CDR3nt: TGTGCCAGCAGCGCACACCTAGCTGAGAGGACTGAAGCTTTCTTT; CDR3aa: CASSAHLAERTEAFF
v_gene: TRBV7-6; abundance: NA; d_gene: NA; j_gene: TRBJ1-5; CDR3nt: TGTGCCAGCAGCCCCCTAGGCCGTCAGCCCCAGCATTTT; CDR3aa: CASSPLGRQPQHF
v_gene: TRBV29-1; abundance: NA; d_gene: NA; j_gene: TRBJ2-3; CDR3nt: TGCAGCGTTGGTGCCGGGGGAAACACAGATACGCAGTATTTT; CDR3aa: CSVGAGGNTDTQYF
v_gene: TRBV30; abundance: NA; d_gene: NA; j_gene: TRBJ1-1; CDR3nt: TGTGCCTGGACAGGGCTGAACACTGAAGCTTTCTTT; CDR3aa: CAWTGLNTEAFF
v_gene: TRBV7-2; abundance: NA; d_gene: TRBD1; j_gene: TRBJ2-7; CDR3nt: TGTGCCAGCAGCCTAGGACAGGGCAATTCCTACGAGCAGTACTTC; CDR3aa: CASSLGQGNSYEQYF
v_gene: TRBV27; abundance: once; d_gene: NA; j_gene: TRBJ1-5; CDR3nt: TGTGCCAGCACAACAAAACAACAGCCCCAGCATTTT; CDR3aa: CASTTKQQPQHF
v_gene: TRBV6-4; abundance: NA; d_gene: NA; j_gene: TRBJ1-3; CDR3nt: TGTGCCAGAATTAGGGGGAGCGAAGGCAACACCATATATTTT; CDR3aa: CARIRGSEGNTIYF
v_gene: TRBV2; abundance: NA; d_gene: TRBD2; j_gene: TRBJ2-2; CDR3nt: TGTGCCAGCAGGCTCTACCGGACTAGCGGGAGAACCGGGGAGCTGTTTTTT; CDR3aa: CASRLYRTSGRTGELFF
v_gene: TRBV11-2; abundance: NA; d_gene: TRBD1; j_gene: TRBJ1-2; CDR3nt: TGTGCCAGCAGCTTAGATCTGGACAGGGCCTATGGCTACACCTTC; CDR3aa: CASSLDLDRAYGYTF
v_gene: TRBV5-4; abundance: NA; d_gene: TRBD2; j_gene: TRBJ2-3; CDR3nt: TGTGCCAGCAGCTTGGGTGGTAGCGGGAACACAGATACGCAGTATTTT; CDR3aa: CASSLGGSGNTDTQYF
v_gene: TRBV6-4; abundance: NA; d_gene: NA; j_gene: TRBJ1-2; CDR3nt: TGTGCCAGCAGTCCCGGGATTCAAACTGGTGGCTACACCTTC; CDR3aa: CASSPGIQTGGYTF
v_gene: TRBV5-6; abundance: NA; d_gene: NA; j_gene: TRBJ1-2; CDR3nt: TGTGCCAGCAGCTTGGGTTCGAACCCAAGGGGGGGCTACACCTTC; CDR3aa: CASSLGSNPRGGYTF
v_gene: TRBV4-1; abundance: once; d_gene: NA; j_gene: TRBJ2-2; CDR3nt: TGCGCCAGCAGCCAAGACCCGAGGACCGGGGAGCTGTTTTTT; CDR3aa: CASSQDPRTGELFF
v_gene: TRBV6-6; abundance: NA; d_gene: NA; j_gene: TRBJ2-7; CDR3nt: TGTGCCAGCAGTTACTCACAGAGGGTCTACGAGCAGTACTTC; CDR3aa: CASSYSQRVYEQYF
v_gene: TRBV5-1; abundance: NA; d_gene: TRBD1; j_gene: TRBJ1-5; CDR3nt: TGCGCCAGCAGCTTATGGACAGGGCCAAATCAGCCCCAGCATTTT; CDR3aa: CASSLWTGPNQPQHF
v_gene: TRBV30; abundance: few; d_gene: NA; j_gene: TRBJ2-7; CDR3nt: TGTGCCTCAGGGGTCTTATACGAGCAGTACTTC; CDR3aa: CASGVLYEQYF
v_gene: TRBV28; abundance: NA; d_gene: TRBD2; j_gene: TRBJ2-7; CDR3nt: TGTGCCAGCGGGGGGGGTTACGAGCAGTACTTC; CDR3aa: CASGGGYEQYF
v_gene: TRBV27; abundance: few; d_gene: NA; j_gene: TRBJ1-1; CDR3nt: TGTGCCAGCAGTACCTACTACACCAACACTGAAGCTTTCTTT; CDR3aa: CASSTYYTNTEAFF
v_gene: TRBV6-4; abundance: few; d_gene: TRBD2; j_gene: TRBJ2-1; CDR3nt: TGTGCCAGCCGAAAACTAGCGGAGGTAAATGAGCAGTTCTTC; CDR3aa: CASRKLAEVNEQFF
v_gene: TRBV10-1; abundance: NA; d_gene: NA; j_gene: TRBJ1-1; CDR3nt: TGCGCCAGCAGTGAAGGGGGACCTGAAGCTTTCTTT; CDR3aa: CASSEGGPEAFF
v_gene: TRBV5-4; abundance: NA; d_gene: NA; j_gene: TRBJ1-1; CDR3nt: TGTGCCAGCAGTGTTGGGGCGGAAGCTTTCTTT; CDR3aa: CASSVGAEAFF
v_gene: TRBV19; abundance: once; d_gene: NA; j_gene: TRBJ1-4; CDR3nt: TGTGCCAGTAGTTCCGGACTGGGGGAAAAACTGTTTTTT; CDR3aa: CASSSGLGEKLFF
v_gene: TRBV2; abundance: NA; d_gene: TRBD2; j_gene: TRBJ2-1; CDR3nt: TGTGCCAGCTCCGGGGGGGGTGAGCAGTTCTTC; CDR3aa: CASSGGGEQFF
v_gene: TRBV10-3; abundance: NA; d_gene: NA; j_gene: TRBJ1-5; CDR3nt: TGTGCCATCTCTAGGGGGGGAAATCAGCCCCAGCATTTT; CDR3aa: CAISRGGNQPQHF
v_gene: TRBV5-4; abundance: NA; d_gene: TRBD2; j_gene: TRBJ2-7; CDR3nt: TGTGCCAGCAGCTTGGCTCTAGCGGGAGGGAGGGAGCAGTACTTC; CDR3aa: CASSLALAGGREQYF
v_gene: TRBV4-3; abundance: few; d_gene: TRBD1; j_gene: TRBJ2-7; CDR3nt: TGCGCCAGCAGCCAAGGTAGCCGGGACAGTTACTACGAGCAGTACTTC; CDR3aa: CASSQGSRDSYYEQYF